The 27 T cell receptor beta chains given below trace back to one sample, sequenced in a study of patients and donors after allogeneic stem cell transplantation. Using its own MiXCR run on the RT-PCR reads, TCRdb lists one record per CDR3 protein. The table records approximately 160,000 distinct CDR3 sequences, roughly 31% of them present only once. Material for sequencing was blood, either unsorted or a sorted T cell fraction (not recorded which). The receptors here all came from a human donor who was either an allogeneic HSCT recipient or a stem cell or donor lymphocyte infusion donor (not recorded which). It is not recorded whose cells these are; they may come from a transplant donor.

CDR3 in DNA: TGTGCCAGCAGTTACGAGGGTTTGTACAATGAGCAGTTCTTC. It translates to CASSYEGLYNEQFF. This chain joins TRBV6-2 or TRBV6-3 and TRBJ2-1; D is perhaps TRBD2 (5 bases). CDR3 length: 14 amino acids. Trimming stripped 2 bases from V and 4 bases from J, with 9 bases between. The germline CDR1 and CDR2 sequences are MNHEY and SVGEGT.

The chain uses TRBV28 and TRBJ2-1; D is possibly TRBD2 (6 bases). Germline V CDR1 and CDR2: MDHEN, SYDVKM. This CDR3 is 13 amino acids long. V was trimmed by 2 bases and J by 15 bases, leaving 17 bases between them. DNA of the CDR3: TGTGCCAGCAGTTTACGTTCGACTAGATTTCGGTTCTTC. As protein: CASSLRSTRFRFF.

This chain uses TRBV27 with TRBJ2-7; possibly TRBD2 for D (5 bases). There are 14 residues in the CDR3. Germline V gene lookup returns CDR1 MNHEY and CDR2 SMNVEV (reference sequence). V lost 3 bases and J lost 2, with 11 bases in between. CDR3 DNA: TGTGCCAGCAGTTTCCGAGGGTTGACCTACGAGCAGTACTTC. This encodes CASSFRGLTYEQYF.

The chain uses TRBV29-1 and TRBJ2-1; D remains ambiguous. V was shortened by 5 bases and J by 7 bases, with 15 bases between the two germline ends. The CDR3 length is 13 residues. Per the germline V gene, CDR1 is SQVTM and CDR2 is ANQGSEA. The CDR3 DNA reads as TGCAGCGTTTTAGGCCCATCCTTGAATGAGCAGTTCTTC. This translates into CSVLGPSLNEQFF.

V usage is TRBV7-6 and J usage is TRBJ2-7; D possibly corresponds to TRBD2 (6 bases). This CDR3 has 15 residues. The germline gives CDR1 SGHVS, CDR2 FNYEAQ. Deletions cut 4 bases from V and 6 bases from J, with 19 bases between. The CDR3 sequence: CASSSTGLIYCEQYF. CDR3 DNA: TGTGCCAGCAGCTCCACGGGACTCATTTATTGCGAGCAGTACTTC.

This clonotype was recorded a few times. The chain is built from TRBV4-2 and TRBJ2-7; 7 positions agree with TRBD2. Germline values: CDR1 LGHNA, CDR2 YNFKEQ. J gave up 4 bases and V 0 bases, and 12 bases lay outside the gene matches. This CDR3 is 17 amino acids long. For the CDR3, the DNA is TGTGCCAGCAGCCAAGAGGTATCAACGGGAGGAGGGTACGAGCAGTACTTC. Encoded protein: CASSQEVSTGGGYEQYF.

The V gene is TRBV12-3 or TRBV12-4, the J gene TRBJ1-1, with D perhaps TRBD1 (6 bases). The ends were cut back, 7 bases at V and 3 bases at J, with 15 bases in the middle. This CDR3 comprises 14 residues. CDR3 region: CASTWGGLDTEAFF. CDR3 sequence (DNA): TGTGCCAGCACCTGGGGGGGGCTGGACACTGAAGCTTTCTTT.

This clonotype was found a few times. The rearrangement joins TRBV2 to TRBJ1-4; weak D call: TRBD1 (5 bases). Germline V gives CDR1 SNHLY, CDR2 FYNNEI. The CDR3 spans 15 residues. V gave up 7 bases and J gave up 0 bases, with 12 bases separating them. The CDR3 bases are TGTGCCAGCAACGGGGAGACAGCAACTAATGAAAAACTGTTTTTT. Translated: CASNGETATNEKLFF.

This clonotype was picked up a small number of times. The rearrangement joins TRBV30 to TRBJ2-7; D gene ambiguous. V was trimmed by 2 bases and J by 7 bases, leaving 12 bases between them. The CDR3 sequence is 12 residues long. From germline, CDR1 is GTSNPN and CDR2 SVGIG (reference sequence). The CDR3 DNA reads TGTGCCTGGAGTTTTAGCCTGGGGGAGCAGTACTTC. This sequence encodes CAWSFSLGEQYF.

The CDR3 is CASPQVVGEETQYF. The CDR3 nucleotides read TGTGCCAGCCCCCAGGTAGTGGGAGAAGAGACCCAGTACTTC. The chain joins TRBV6-5 to TRBJ2-5, with TRBD2 as a possible D gene (5 bases). V lost 8 bases, J lost 3 bases, and 16 bases lay in between. The CDR3 spans 14 residues. Germline CDR1 and CDR2: MNHEY and SVGAGI.

The chain couples TRBV29-1 to TRBJ2-1; 8 nucleotides match TRBD1. The CDR3 consists of 15 residues. Losses at the gene ends were 4 bases for V and 6 bases for J; bases not matched to a gene: 11. The V gene's germline CDR1 is SQVTM and CDR2 ANQGSEA. This CDR3 reads CSVALGQGWGNEQFF. In nucleotides, the CDR3 is TGCAGCGTTGCCCTAGGACAGGGATGGGGCAATGAGCAGTTCTTC.

This clonotype showed up just a few times. V is TRBV5-6 and J is TRBJ2-1; D gene ambiguous. In germline, CDR1 is SGHDT, CDR2 YYEEEE. V was cut by 0 bases and J by 4 bases, with 8 bases left in between. This CDR3 contains 14 residues. As DNA, the CDR3 is TGTGCCAGCAGCTTGGGGAGTACGTACAATGAGCAGTTCTTC. Its protein product is CASSLGSTYNEQFF. The full variable domain, rest sourced from reference TRBV5-6 and TRBJ2-1, is DAGVTQSPTHLIKTRGQQVTLRCSPKSGHDTVSWYQQALGQGPQFIFQYYEEEERQRGNFPDRFSGHQFPNYSSELNVNALLLGDSALYLCASSLGSTYNEQFFGPGTRLTVL.

This clonotype turned up a few times. V gene TRBV20-1 combines with J gene TRBJ2-1, with TRBD2 matching 9 bases. Germline V gene data show CDR1 as DFQATT and CDR2 as SNEGSKA (reference sequence). After removal of 0 bases from V and 5 bases from J, the junction contained 20 bases not matched to a gene. The length of the CDR3 is 20 residues. The chain's CDR3 is CSARDFRKTSGPRRNNEQFF. The CDR3 DNA follows: TGCAGTGCTAGAGATTTTAGAAAAACTAGCGGGCCCCGGCGGAACAATGAGCAGTTCTTC.

This clonotype showed up just a few times. V gene TRBV4-1 combines with J gene TRBJ2-3; 9 bases align to TRBD2. Germline lookup yields CDR1 MGHRA and CDR2 YSYEKL. This CDR3 is 15 amino acids long. V shed 8 bases, J shed 2 bases, and the junction held 8 bases outside the gene matches. CDR3 in amino acids: CASAGTSLSTDTQYF. Here the CDR3 DNA reads TGCGCCAGCGCCGGGACTAGCCTTTCCACAGATACGCAGTATTTT.

V gene TRBV12-3 or TRBV12-4 combines with J gene TRBJ1-3; D is ambiguous. V was shortened by 8 bases and J by 7 bases, with 21 bases between the two germline ends. The CDR3 runs to 15 residues. The DNA for the CDR3 is TGTGCCAGCGGGGTGGACGGAGCTCTGCGGAACACCATATATTTT. Its protein is CASGVDGALRNTIYF.

The rearrangement joins TRBV6-6 to TRBJ2-7; tentatively, D is TRBD2 (5 bases). The CDR3 contains 12 residues. Germline values: CDR1 MNHNY, CDR2 SVGAGI (reference sequence). V lost 0 bases and J lost 7, with 7 bases in between. In DNA, the CDR3 is TGTGCCAGCAGTTACTCAAGGAGGGAGCAGTACTTC. Protein sequence: CASSYSRREQYF.

This chain joins TRBV5-1 and TRBJ2-3, with D uncertain. Germline V gives CDR1 SGHRS, CDR2 YFSETQ. Trimming shortened V by 0 bases and J by 1 base, and 9 bases separated the two germline ends. This CDR3 contains 15 residues. CDR3 sequence reads: CASSLERVGTDTQYF. CDR3 sequence (DNA): TGCGCCAGCAGCTTGGAAAGGGTTGGCACAGATACGCAGTATTTT.

This chain connects TRBV12-3 or TRBV12-4 to TRBJ1-4; D is unclear. The germline V and J ends were trimmed by 3 bases and 5 bases, with 13 bases remaining between them. The CDR3 runs to 15 residues. The CDR3 bases are TGTGCCAGCAGTTTCCGGACTCCGTTCAATGAAAAACTGTTTTTT. This sequence encodes CASSFRTPFNEKLFF.

The chain is built from TRBV10-1 and TRBJ1-1, with unresolved D. Germline values: CDR1 WNHNN, CDR2 SYGVQD (reference sequence). The CDR3 runs to 13 residues. The ends were cut back, 4 bases at V and 1 base at J, with 7 bases in the middle. The DNA of the CDR3 is TGCGCCAGCAGTGTCACCTCGAACACTGAAGCTTTCTTT. Protein: CASSVTSNTEAFF.

CDR3 region: CASSESDSLGDTQYF. The CDR3, as DNA: TGCGCCAGCAGTGAGTCCGACTCCCTCGGGGATACGCAGTATTTT. The chain is built from TRBV10-1 and TRBJ2-3, with D uncertain. The CDR3 covers 15 residues. Trimming removed 0 bases at V and 6 bases at J, with 13 bases between. The V gene's germline CDR1 is WNHNN and CDR2 SYGVQD (reference sequence).

This clonotype was seen more than once but under ten times. CDR3 sequence (DNA): TGTGCCAGCAGCGCCCCGACTAGCGGGAGGGCCGGGGTGGAGACCCAGTACTTC. It is translated as CASSAPTSGRAGVETQYF. The genes are TRBV7-8 and TRBJ2-5; 14 nucleotides align to TRBD2. The CDR3 is made up of 18 amino acids. The germline V gene has CDR1 SGHVS and CDR2 FQNEAQ. The J segment lost 5 bases and the V segment lost 5 bases, leaving 13 bases of the junction unmatched.

This clonotype was found a few times. The rearrangement uses TRBV4-1 and TRBJ2-2; D gene unclear. This CDR3 contains 13 residues. The germline V gene has CDR1 MGHRA and CDR2 YSYEKL. V was trimmed by 0 bases and J by 5 bases, leaving 4 bases between them. The CDR3 region is CASSQDVTGELFF. The CDR3 bases are TGCGCCAGCAGCCAAGACGTTACCGGGGAGCTGTTTTTT.

This clonotype has more than one count but fewer than ten. J is TRBJ2-1 and V is TRBV20-1; D is unclear. The CDR3 sequence is 17 residues long. The germline V gene has CDR1 DFQATT and CDR2 SNEGSKA (reference sequence). V gave up 1 base and J gave up 0 bases, with 16 bases separating them. The CDR3 here is CSARGALEFTSYNEQFF. In DNA, the CDR3 is TGCAGTGCTAGAGGCGCCTTGGAGTTCACCTCCTACAATGAGCAGTTCTTC.

There are many counts of this clonotype. The chain links TRBV6-5 to TRBJ1-4; D is ambiguous. CDR1 and CDR2 (germline): MNHEY, SVGAGI. V lost 0 bases, J lost 5 bases, and 10 bases lay in between. CDR3 size: 15 residues. The CDR3 nucleotides read TGTGCCAGCAGTTACTCAGGGTGGACGAATGAAAAACTGTTTTTT. It translates to CASSYSGWTNEKLFF.

J is TRBJ2-5 and V is TRBV6-5; D is unclear. This CDR3 is 14 amino acids long. Per germline, CDR1 MNHEY and CDR2 SVGAGI. V gave up 2 bases and J gave up 0 bases, with 7 bases separating them. The CDR3 region is CASSYRSYQETQYF. The CDR3 DNA reads as TGTGCCAGCAGTTACCGTTCGTACCAAGAGACCCAGTACTTC.

CDR3 in DNA: TGCGCCAGCAGCCAAGTTGACAGATACAATGAGCAGTTCTTC. This codes for CASSQVDRYNEQFF. The chain joins TRBV4-3 to TRBJ2-1; TRBD1 is a possible D gene (5 bases). CDR1 is LGHNA, CDR2 YSLEER, per germline. This CDR3 region has 14 residues. The V and J ends lost 1 base and 4 bases respectively, with 8 bases between them.

This chain links TRBV6-6 with TRBJ1-6, with TRBD1 matching 12 bases. Looked up from germline, CDR1 is MNHNY and CDR2 is SVGAGI (reference sequence). The CDR3 length is 17 residues. The J segment lost 7 bases and the V segment lost 0 bases, leaving 4 bases of the junction unmatched. In DNA, the CDR3 is TGTGCCAGCAGTTACTCGGGACAGGGGGCACGGAATTCACCCCTCCACTTT. Protein: CASSYSGQGARNSPLHF.